A selection of T cell receptor beta chains follows, all from one sample in a study of shared clonotypes between healthy human individuals. TCRdb's copy holds only in-frame clones and misses some; the assay was immunoSEQ multiplex PCR. The profile covers approximately 1.1 million clones, with around three quarters appearing a single time and 0.5% to 0.6% taken by the ten largest. Source material: memory CD4+ T cells from PBMCs. The receptors were gathered from a man aged 18-30 years in good health. Some clones in this sample may be carry-over from other donors' samples. CDR3s include the opening cysteine and the closing phenylalanine or tryptophan. The D gene is left open where the match is weak. Size tells how often a clone was seen (once, few, many) or the class of an expanded clone, and some rows leave it out.

cdr3_nt: TGTGCCAGCAGCATCCGGGACAGGGTCGCTGCAACTAATGAAAAACTGTTTTTT; cdr3_aa: CASSIRDRVAATNEKLFF; j_call: TRBJ1-4; d_call: -; clone_size: -; v_call: TRBV21-1
cdr3_nt: TGTGCCAGCAGCTCCGGTTTCTACGAGCAGTACTTC; cdr3_aa: CASSSGFYEQYF; j_call: TRBJ2-7; d_call: -; clone_size: -; v_call: TRBV5-6
cdr3_nt: TGCAGCGTCAACTCGAGGGGCACAGATACGCAGTATTTT; cdr3_aa: CSVNSRGTDTQYF; j_call: TRBJ2-3; d_call: -; clone_size: -; v_call: TRBV29-1
cdr3_nt: TGTGCCAGCAGCCCCGGGAGCTATGGCTACACCTTC; cdr3_aa: CASSPGSYGYTF; j_call: TRBJ1-2; d_call: -; clone_size: -; v_call: TRBV7-2
cdr3_nt: TGTGCCATCAGCCCGACAGGGAACACCGAAAAACTGTTTTTT; cdr3_aa: CAISPTGNTEKLFF; j_call: TRBJ1-4; d_call: TRBD1; clone_size: -; v_call: TRBV10-3
cdr3_nt: TGTGCCTGGAGTAGGGGGACACTCAACAATGAGCAGTTCTTC; cdr3_aa: CAWSRGTLNNEQFF; j_call: TRBJ2-1; d_call: -; clone_size: few; v_call: TRBV30
cdr3_nt: TGTGCCAGCAGTCCTAACTCCGGGACTAGCGGATACAATGAGCAGTTCTTC; cdr3_aa: CASSPNSGTSGYNEQFF; j_call: TRBJ2-1; d_call: TRBD2; clone_size: -; v_call: TRBV2
cdr3_nt: TGTGCCAGCAGTTACTCGATGCGGGAGGGCCCGGTCGAGCAGTACTTC; cdr3_aa: CASSYSMREGPVEQYF; j_call: TRBJ2-7; d_call: TRBD2; clone_size: -; v_call: TRBV6-5
cdr3_nt: TGTGCCAGCAGCTTGTCAGAGGCGGGAGCCCCCCCAGATACGCAGTATTTT; cdr3_aa: CASSLSEAGAPPDTQYF; j_call: TRBJ2-3; d_call: TRBD2; clone_size: -; v_call: TRBV11-2
cdr3_nt: TGTGCTAGTGGTACCGGAACAGGAGACAATGAGCAGTTCTTC; cdr3_aa: CASGTGTGDNEQFF; j_call: TRBJ2-1; d_call: -; clone_size: -; v_call: TRBV12-5
cdr3_nt: TGTGCCAGCAGCCCTGGACAGGGAGGCAAAAACATTCAGTACTTC; cdr3_aa: CASSPGQGGKNIQYF; j_call: TRBJ2-4; d_call: TRBD1; clone_size: -; v_call: TRBV9
cdr3_nt: TGTGCCAGCAGCCGGACTAGCGGTCAAGAGACCCAGTACTTC; cdr3_aa: CASSRTSGQETQYF; j_call: TRBJ2-5; d_call: TRBD2; clone_size: once; v_call: TRBV7-3
cdr3_nt: TGTGCCAGCAGCCTCACTACAGGGTTAAACCCTGGGGCTAATGAAAAACTGTTTTTT; cdr3_aa: CASSLTTGLNPGANEKLFF; j_call: TRBJ1-4; d_call: -; clone_size: -; v_call: TRBV7-9
cdr3_nt: TGCAGTGCCGGATGGAACTATGGCTACACCTTC; cdr3_aa: CSAGWNYGYTF; j_call: TRBJ1-2; d_call: -; clone_size: -; v_call: TRBV20-1
cdr3_nt: TGCAGCGTTGATAAGGCGGGGGCCACAGATACGCAGTATTTT; cdr3_aa: CSVDKAGATDTQYF; j_call: TRBJ2-3; d_call: -; clone_size: -; v_call: TRBV29-1
cdr3_nt: TGTGCCAGCAGTGTAGACTGGTCCTACAATGAGCAGTTCTTC; cdr3_aa: CASSVDWSYNEQFF; j_call: TRBJ2-1; d_call: -; clone_size: -; v_call: TRBV6-4
cdr3_nt: TGCGCCAGCAGCCCGACGGGGCGGGAGGCAGTAGATACGCAGTATTTT; cdr3_aa: CASSPTGREAVDTQYF; j_call: TRBJ2-3; d_call: TRBD2; clone_size: -; v_call: TRBV5-1
cdr3_nt: TGTGCCAGCAGACCTAGACAGGGCCTATCCTACGAGCAGTACTTC; cdr3_aa: CASRPRQGLSYEQYF; j_call: TRBJ2-7; d_call: TRBD1; clone_size: -; v_call: TRBV6-5
cdr3_nt: TGTGCCAGCAGCAGGCAGCGCGGGGACAGGGAGACCCAGTACTTC; cdr3_aa: CASSRQRGDRETQYF; j_call: TRBJ2-5; d_call: TRBD1; clone_size: -; v_call: TRBV7-2
cdr3_nt: TGCGCCAGCAGCCCAAAGCTTGACAGGGGGAACACTGAAGCTTTCTTT; cdr3_aa: CASSPKLDRGNTEAFF; j_call: TRBJ1-1; d_call: TRBD1; clone_size: -; v_call: TRBV5-1
cdr3_nt: TGTGCCAGCAGCCGACCGCAAGGGCTCACCTACGAGCAGTACTTC; cdr3_aa: CASSRPQGLTYEQYF; j_call: TRBJ2-7; d_call: -; clone_size: -; v_call: TRBV6-5
cdr3_nt: TGTGCCAGCAGCTTTCTCAGGACAGGGACGGACACTGAAGCTTTCTTT; cdr3_aa: CASSFLRTGTDTEAFF; j_call: TRBJ1-1; d_call: TRBD1; clone_size: -; v_call: TRBV4-2
cdr3_nt: TGTGCCAGCAGCGTAGACAGCCCCGGGGACGAGCAGTACTTC; cdr3_aa: CASSVDSPGDEQYF; j_call: TRBJ2-7; d_call: -; clone_size: -; v_call: TRBV9